These T cell receptor beta chains were read from a single sample in a study of metastatic and nonmetastatic thyroid tumors. Through MiXCR, TCRdb re-clonotyped the PCR reads. The table records fewer than 13,000 clones, 25% to 35% of them present only once. Sequencing input: tumor tissue. The receptors were sampled from a male donor with papillary thyroid cancer or a benign thyroid nodule (not recorded which). Some clones in this sample may be carry-over from other donors' samples. Both conserved end residues are trimmed from each CDR3. Each record gives: J gene, V gene, CDR3 protein.

TRBJ1-2	TRBV15	ATSRDYGRDRGRNYGYT
TRBJ2-1	TRBV11-3	ASSFTGTYNEQF
TRBJ2-1	TRBV20-1	SDSPWTSGYNEQF
TRBJ1-5	TRBV25-1	ASSESEGGEPQH
TRBJ1-2	TRBV18	ASSPPSGGMSYT
TRBJ2-7	TRBV27	ASRPETSYEQY
TRBJ2-1	TRBV28	ASSLLASGGMQFGNEQF
TRBJ1-6	TRBV9	ASSLTADPYNSPLH
TRBJ2-2	TRBV19	ASRETGRGTGELF
TRBJ2-3	TRBV13	ASQLRLNRGTFITDTQY
TRBJ2-7	TRBV6-5	ASSYTHGTGNYEQY
TRBJ2-3	TRBV3-1	ASSLTRETSGRMDTQY
TRBJ1-5	TRBV5-5	ASSLTGRGNQPQH
TRBJ2-1	TRBV20-1	SARDSGAGVHEQF
TRBJ2-1	TRBV10-3	AISENGGAVDEQF
TRBJ2-1	TRBV25-1	ASTEGAGGPRNEQF